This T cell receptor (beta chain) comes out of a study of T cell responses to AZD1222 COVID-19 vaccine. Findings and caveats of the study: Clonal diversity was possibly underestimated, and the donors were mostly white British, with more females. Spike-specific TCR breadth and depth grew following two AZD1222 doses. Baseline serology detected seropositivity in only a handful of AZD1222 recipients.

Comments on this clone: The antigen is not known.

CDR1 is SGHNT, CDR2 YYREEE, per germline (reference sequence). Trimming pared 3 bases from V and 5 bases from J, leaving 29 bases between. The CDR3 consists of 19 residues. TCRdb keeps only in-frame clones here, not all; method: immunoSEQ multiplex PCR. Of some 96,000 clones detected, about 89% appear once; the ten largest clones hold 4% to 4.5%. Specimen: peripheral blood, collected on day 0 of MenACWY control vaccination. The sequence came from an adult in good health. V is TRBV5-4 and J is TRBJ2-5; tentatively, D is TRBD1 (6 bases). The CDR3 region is CASSSPSDRRPRSQETQYF. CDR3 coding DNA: TGTGCCAGCAGCTCCCCCTCAGACAGGCGCCCCAGGAGCCAGGAGACCCAGTACTTC. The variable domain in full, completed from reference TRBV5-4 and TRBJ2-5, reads ETGVTQSPTHLIKTRGQQVTLRCSSQSGHNTVSWYQQALGQGPQFIFQYYREEENGRGNFPPRFSGLQFPNYSSELNVNALELDDSALYLCASSSPSDRRPRSQETQYFGPGTRLLVL.